This record covers a single T cell receptor (beta chain). This entry belongs to a study of blood T cell repertoires in COVID-19. As for the study in general: Acute and convalescent COVID-19 specimens originated in the United States, Italy and Spain. Sample material is recorded as cDNA or gDNA derived from T cells, B-cell-depleted T cells, or PBMCs.

The V end was cut by 1 base, the J end by 8 bases, with 13 bases between. The CDR3 consists of 14 residues. Germline values: CDR1 KGHDR, CDR2 SFDVKD. Study processing details: Nucleated cell counts were estimated from reference gene primer amplification. The assay was immunoSEQ multiplex PCR, and TCRdb's table has in-frame clones only and misses some. V and J calls and clone size are as listed in that table; D and trimming were resolved from the DNA. The profile covers some 260,000 clones, with 79% appearing a single time and over 3% taken by the ten largest. Source material: peripheral blood. The clonotype comes from a woman in her 40s with active or convalescent COVID-19. This sequence joins TRBV24-1 and TRBJ1-2, with unresolved D. DNA of the CDR3: TGTGCCACCAGTGATTTAAGACGGAGTATGGGCTACACCTTC. Protein product: CATSDLRRSMGYTF.